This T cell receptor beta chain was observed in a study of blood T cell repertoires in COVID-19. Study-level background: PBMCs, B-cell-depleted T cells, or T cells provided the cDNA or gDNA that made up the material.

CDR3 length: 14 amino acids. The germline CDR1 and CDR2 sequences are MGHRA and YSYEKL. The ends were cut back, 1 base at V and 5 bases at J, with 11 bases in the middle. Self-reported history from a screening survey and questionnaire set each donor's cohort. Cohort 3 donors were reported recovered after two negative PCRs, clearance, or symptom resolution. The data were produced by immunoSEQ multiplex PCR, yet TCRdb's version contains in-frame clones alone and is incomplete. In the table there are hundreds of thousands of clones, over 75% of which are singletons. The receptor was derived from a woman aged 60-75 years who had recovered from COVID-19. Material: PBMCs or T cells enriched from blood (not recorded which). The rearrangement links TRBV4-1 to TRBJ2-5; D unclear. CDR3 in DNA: TGCGCCAGCAGCCAAGTCGAAGTACACGAGACCCAGTACTTC. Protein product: CASSQVEVHETQYF.